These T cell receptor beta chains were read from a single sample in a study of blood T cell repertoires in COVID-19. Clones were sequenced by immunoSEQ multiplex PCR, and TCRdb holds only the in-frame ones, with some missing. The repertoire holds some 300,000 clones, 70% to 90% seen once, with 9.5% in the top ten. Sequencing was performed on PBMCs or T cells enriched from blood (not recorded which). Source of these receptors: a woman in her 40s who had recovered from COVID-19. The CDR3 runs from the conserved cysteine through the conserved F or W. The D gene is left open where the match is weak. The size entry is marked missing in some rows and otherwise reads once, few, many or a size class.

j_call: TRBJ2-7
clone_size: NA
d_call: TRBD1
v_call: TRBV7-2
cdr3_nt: TGTGCCAGCAAACTGACAGGGGGAGGGTACGAGCAGTACTTC
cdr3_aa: CASKLTGGGYEQYF

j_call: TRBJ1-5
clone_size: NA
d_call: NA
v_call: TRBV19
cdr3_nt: TGTGCCAGTGCCTTTGGACAGAGCAATCAGCCCCAGCATTTT
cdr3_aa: CASAFGQSNQPQHF

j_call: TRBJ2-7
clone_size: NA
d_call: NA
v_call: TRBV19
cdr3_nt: TGTGCCAGTAGTATACTCGGGGAACCTTCCGAGCAGTACTTC
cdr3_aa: CASSILGEPSEQYF

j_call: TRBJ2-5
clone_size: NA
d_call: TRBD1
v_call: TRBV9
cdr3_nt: TGTGCCAGCAGCCTAAGGGGGACAGGGGGTCAAGAGACCCAGTACTTC
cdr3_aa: CASSLRGTGGQETQYF

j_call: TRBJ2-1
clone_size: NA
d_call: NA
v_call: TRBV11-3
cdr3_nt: TGTGCCAGCACCGCAGGGCCCCACTCCTACAATGAGCAGTTCTTC
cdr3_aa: CASTAGPHSYNEQFF

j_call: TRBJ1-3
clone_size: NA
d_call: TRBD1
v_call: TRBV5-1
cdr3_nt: TGCGCCAGCAGCAGATACGGGACAGGCGGCTCTGGAAACACCATATATTTT
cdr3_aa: CASSRYGTGGSGNTIYF

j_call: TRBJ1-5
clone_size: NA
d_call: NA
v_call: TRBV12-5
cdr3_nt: TGTGCTAGTGGCCATCAGGGTAGGAATCAGCCCCAGCATTTT
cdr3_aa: CASGHQGRNQPQHF

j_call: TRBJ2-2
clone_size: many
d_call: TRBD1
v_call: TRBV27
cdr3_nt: TGTGCCAGCAGTTTTTTGTTGTCACAGGGGAGCACCGGGGAGCTGTTTTTT
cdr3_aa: CASSFLLSQGSTGELFF

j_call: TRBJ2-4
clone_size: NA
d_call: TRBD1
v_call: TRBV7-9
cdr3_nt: TGTGCCAGCAGCTCCCCGACAGGGGGAGACATTCAGTACTTC
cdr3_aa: CASSSPTGGDIQYF

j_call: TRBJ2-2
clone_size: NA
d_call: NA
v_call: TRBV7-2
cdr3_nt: TGTGCCAGCAGCTTAGTCCCGAGGAACACCGGGGAGCTGTTTTTT
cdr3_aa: CASSLVPRNTGELFF

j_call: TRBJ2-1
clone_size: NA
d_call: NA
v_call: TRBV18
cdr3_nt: TGTGCCAGCTCACCACCGAGGATGACCTACAATGAGCAGTTCTTC
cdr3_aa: CASSPPRMTYNEQFF